The 20 T cell receptor beta chains below were found in one sample sequenced in a study of blood T cell repertoires in COVID-19. The table came from immunoSEQ multiplex PCR; TCRdb's copy has only in-frame clones and leaves some out. The table includes around 170,000 clones, roughly 90% detected once. The sample consisted of peripheral blood. Receptors originate from a man in his 60s with acute or convalescent COVID-19.

This chain connects TRBV24-1 to TRBJ1-1, with D possibly being TRBD1 (5 bases). CDR1 is KGHDR and CDR2 is SFDVKD in the germline V gene. CDR3 length: 16 amino acids. Trimming removed 5 bases from V and 2 bases from J, with 17 bases in between. CDR3 DNA sequence: TGTGCCACCAGTGCCGTCCCAGGGAAGGGAAACACTGAAGCTTTCTTT. This codes for CATSAVPGKGNTEAFF.

This chain uses TRBV4-3 with TRBJ1-5; TRBD1 agrees at 7 bases. The CDR3 is made up of 18 amino acids. Germline loops: CDR1 LGHNA, CDR2 YSLEER. V was pared by 4 bases and J by 0 bases, with 12 bases of the junction left unmatched. The CDR3 DNA is TGCGCCAGCAGCCTTCACCCACCCGGGACAGTTAGCAATCAGCCCCAGCATTTT. It codes for CASSLHPPGTVSNQPQHF.

This chain links TRBV5-8 with TRBJ2-7; the match to TRBD2 covers 7 bases. Germline V CDR1 and CDR2: SGHTS, YDEGEE. The trim removed 4 bases at V and 11 bases at J, leaving 9 bases unmatched. The CDR3 totals 12 residues. In nucleotides, the CDR3 is TGTGCCAGCAGCCCCGGAGGGAGGGTCGAGTACTTC. Translated: CASSPGGRVEYF.

This chain connects TRBV4-1 to TRBJ2-7; 11 bases agree with TRBD2. The CDR3 contains 15 residues. Germline-derived CDR1 and CDR2 are MGHRA and YSYEKL. V lost 2 bases to trimming and J lost 7 bases; unmatched junction nucleotides: 7. CDR3 protein: CASSQSGLAAGEQYF. In DNA form, the CDR3 reads TGCGCCAGCAGCCAATCGGGACTAGCGGCGGGGGAGCAGTACTTC.

V gene TRBV10-3 combines with J gene TRBJ1-4, with a tentative D call TRBD1 (6 bases). The V end lost 6 bases, the J end lost 11 bases, and 13 bases lay between the germline ends. Germline assignment: CDR1 ENHRY and CDR2 SYGVKD. The CDR3 is made up of 12 amino acids. CDR3 residues: CAIRGGGEKLFF. CDR3 coding DNA: TGTGCCATCAGAGGAGGGGGGGAGAAACTGTTTTTT.

The rearrangement links TRBV19 to TRBJ1-1, with D unresolved. The CDR3 is made up of 13 amino acids. V dropped 0 bases and J dropped 4 bases, with 6 bases sitting between them. CDR1 and CDR2 (germline): LNHDA, SQIVND (reference sequence). The CDR3 DNA is TGTGCCAGTAGTATAGACCAGTTCACTGAAGCTTTCTTT. As protein: CASSIDQFTEAFF.

The V call is TRBV27, the J call TRBJ1-6; 8 bases agree with TRBD1. The germline CDR1 and CDR2 sequences are MNHEY and SMNVEV (reference sequence). The CDR3 extends over 14 amino acids. The trim removed 3 bases at V and 9 bases at J, leaving 4 bases unmatched. This CDR3 is CASSFSDRVSPLHF. The CDR3 coding sequence is TGTGCCAGCAGTTTCTCGGACAGGGTTTCACCCCTCCACTTT.

This clone was seen more than once but under ten times. The chain is built from TRBV4-1 and TRBJ2-7, with D maybe TRBD1 (6 bases). Trimming removed 4 bases from V and 0 bases from J, with 10 bases in between. CDR1 MGHRA and CDR2 YSYEKL come from the germline V gene. The CDR3 runs 14 residues. CDR3 amino acids: CASSPRDTSYEQYF. CDR3 nucleotides: TGCGCCAGCAGCCCCCGGGACACCTCCTACGAGCAGTACTTC.

DNA for the CDR3: TGTGCCTGGGACAGGGGGCCGACAGGGGCCAACGTCCTGACTTTC. Translating it yields CAWDRGPTGANVLTF. V is TRBV30 and J is TRBJ2-6, with 10 nucleotides matching TRBD1. Germline CDR1 is GTSNPN and CDR2 is SVGIG (reference sequence). The CDR3 covers 15 residues. The junction had 5 bases not matched to a gene; V was cut back by 5 bases and J by 4 bases.

The chain combines TRBV7-9 with TRBJ1-1; maybe TRBD1 (6 bases). Germline lookup yields CDR1 SEHNR and CDR2 FQNEAQ (reference sequence). The CDR3 has 14 residues. Trimming stripped 1 base from V and 3 bases from J, with 9 bases between. The CDR3 protein is CASSLVGADTEAFF. CDR3 DNA sequence: TGTGCCAGCAGCTTAGTGGGGGCGGACACTGAAGCTTTCTTT.

The CDR3 loop reads CASSPGTLAQETQYF. In DNA, the CDR3 is TGTGCCAGCAGTCCCGGGACTCTGGCCCAAGAGACCCAGTACTTC. The V and J genes are TRBV6-2 or TRBV6-3 and TRBJ2-5; tentative D call: TRBD2 (6 bases). The CDR3 has 15 residues. Trimming shortened V by 5 bases and J by 1 base, and 14 bases separated the two germline ends. Germline CDR1 reads MNHEY; CDR2 reads SVGEGT.

V and J are TRBV18 and TRBJ1-5; 11 positions match TRBD1. Trimming removed 6 bases from V and 1 base from J; junction bases left unmatched: 8. Germline V gene data show CDR1 as KGHSH and CDR2 as LQKENI. This CDR3 is 17 amino acids long. CDR3 loop: CASSRTGGYMSNQPQHF. CDR3 nucleotide sequence: TGTGCCAGCTCCCGGACAGGGGGCTATATGAGCAATCAGCCCCAGCATTTT.

About this clone itself: Other nucleotide sequences from this sample produce the same CDR3. The rearrangement links TRBV6-2 or TRBV6-3 to TRBJ1-2; the D is unclear. The germline gives CDR1 MNHEY, CDR2 SVGEGT. V lost 5 bases to trimming and J lost 2 bases, with 6 bases between them. This CDR3 spans 12 amino acids. DNA for the CDR3: TGTGCCAGCAGTGAGGCCAACTATGGCTACACCTTC. It yields the protein CASSEANYGYTF.

The J gene is TRBJ2-7, the V gene TRBV7-2; D is ambiguous. Germline CDR1 is SGHTA and CDR2 is FQGNSA. The germline V and J ends were trimmed by 4 bases and 1 base, with 8 bases remaining between them. This CDR3 has 13 amino acids. This CDR3 is CASSSGVSYEQYF. The DNA of the CDR3 is TGTGCCAGCAGCTCTGGAGTTTCCTACGAGCAGTACTTC.

The chain is built from TRBV5-4 and TRBJ2-1; no clear D gene. V shed 0 bases and J shed 5 bases, with 12 bases lying between them. The CDR3 covers 15 residues. Germline V gives CDR1 SGHNT, CDR2 YYREEE (reference sequence). The DNA for the CDR3 is TGTGCCAGCAGCTTGGCCCTTCAGTTCGACAATGAGCAGTTCTTC. This gives the protein CASSLALQFDNEQFF.

V usage is TRBV4-1 and J usage is TRBJ2-7; D might be TRBD1 (5 bases). The ends were cut back, 0 bases at V and 3 bases at J, with 12 bases in the middle. The CDR3 covers 15 residues. Looked up from germline, CDR1 is MGHRA and CDR2 is YSYEKL. CDR3 sequence: CASSQDFHTGYEQYF. Here the CDR3 DNA reads TGCGCCAGCAGCCAAGATTTTCATACAGGCTACGAGCAGTACTTC.

J is TRBJ1-1 and V is TRBV24-1; weak D call: TRBD1 (5 bases). This CDR3 contains 14 residues. CDR1 is KGHDR, CDR2 SFDVKD, per germline. Trimming stripped 5 bases from V and 7 bases from J, with 16 bases between. CDR3 loop: CATSAPDSRNEAFF. The DNA of the CDR3 is TGTGCCACCAGTGCCCCTGACAGCAGGAATGAAGCTTTCTTT.

V is TRBV5-1 and J is TRBJ2-3; possibly TRBD1 for D (6 bases). The V end was cut by 4 bases, the J end by 2 bases, with 11 bases between. The germline gives CDR1 SGHRS, CDR2 YFSETQ. This CDR3 is built from 14 residues. This chain's CDR3 is CASSHRDNTDTQYF. The CDR3 region has the DNA TGCGCCAGCAGCCACCGGGACAACACAGATACGCAGTATTTT. The whole variable domain, remainder taken from reference TRBV5-1 and TRBJ2-3, is KAGVTQTPRYLIKTRGQQVTLSCSPISGHRSVSWYQQTPGQGLQFLFEYFSETQRNKGNFPGRFSGRQFSNSRSEMNVSTLELGDSALYLCASSHRDNTDTQYFGPGTRLTVL.

The chain uses TRBV7-9 and TRBJ1-3, with 8 bases fitting TRBD1. CDR3 length equals 16 residues. From germline, CDR1 is SEHNR and CDR2 FQNEAQ (reference sequence). With 6 bases clipped from V and 8 bases from J, the junction kept 15 bases outside the gene matches. The CDR3 region is CASRSKQGAPTDTIYF. CDR3 coding DNA: TGTGCCAGCAGATCCAAGCAGGGGGCCCCGACAGACACCATATATTTT.

This clone was picked up a small number of times. This chain uses TRBV11-2 with TRBJ1-2; D remains ambiguous. The CDR3 is made up of 13 amino acids. The V and J ends lost 1 base and 7 bases respectively, with 10 bases between them. Germline-derived CDR1 and CDR2 are SGHAT and FQNNGV. The CDR3 DNA follows: TGTGCCAGCAGCTTAGTTTCGGGGTTTGGCTACACCTTC. Encoded protein: CASSLVSGFGYTF.